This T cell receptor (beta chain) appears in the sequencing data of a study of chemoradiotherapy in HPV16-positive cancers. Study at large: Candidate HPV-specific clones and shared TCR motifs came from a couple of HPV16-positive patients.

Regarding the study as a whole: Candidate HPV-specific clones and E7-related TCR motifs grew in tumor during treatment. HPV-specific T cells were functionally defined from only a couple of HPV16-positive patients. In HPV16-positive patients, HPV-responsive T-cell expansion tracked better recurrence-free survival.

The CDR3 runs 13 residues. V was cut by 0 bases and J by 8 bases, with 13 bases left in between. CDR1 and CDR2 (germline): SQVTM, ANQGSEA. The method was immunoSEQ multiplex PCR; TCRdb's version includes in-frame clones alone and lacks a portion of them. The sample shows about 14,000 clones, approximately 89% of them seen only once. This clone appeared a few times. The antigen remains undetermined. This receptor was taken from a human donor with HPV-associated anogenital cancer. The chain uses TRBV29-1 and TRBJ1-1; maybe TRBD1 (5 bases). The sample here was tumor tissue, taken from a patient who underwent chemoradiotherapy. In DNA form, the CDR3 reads TGCAGCGTTGAAGACGGGACGGTTGTAGAAGCTTTCTTT. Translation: CSVEDGTVVEAFF.